The 14 T cell receptor beta chains below were found in one sample sequenced in a study of CD8+ T cells in alopecia areata. Regarding treatment: oral pan-JAK inhibitor, 5-10 mg twice daily. Reverse transcribed after extraction, RNA yielded cDNA as the sequencing template. Data came from immunoSEQ multiplex PCR; TCRdb stores just in-frame clones and leaves some out. The sample consists of about 210,000 clones, less than 50% of them appearing once. Sequences were derived from CD4+ T cells sorted from blood, sampled at approximately week 36, from a patient treated with tofacitinib. The receptors were gathered from a human donor with alopecia areata.

The chain is built from TRBV7-9 and TRBJ1-2; D possibly corresponds to TRBD1 (5 bases). Deletions cut 1 base from V and 8 bases from J, with 11 bases between. CDR3 length: 13 residues. Germline V gene sequence: CDR1 SEHNR, CDR2 FQNEAQ (reference sequence). CDR3 amino acids: CASSLGSGTGYTF. DNA for the CDR3: TGTGCCAGCAGCTTAGGAAGCGGGACCGGCTACACCTTC.

This clone came up a few times. The V gene is TRBV7-6, the J gene TRBJ2-5; D could derive from TRBD1 or TRBD2 (5 bases each). This CDR3 contains 15 residues. V was trimmed by 8 bases and J by 2 bases, leaving 18 bases between them. Germline CDR1 and CDR2: SGHVS and FNYEAQ. CDR3: CASGGKGRLQETQYF. CDR3 bases: TGTGCCAGCGGGGGAAAGGGGCGGTTGCAAGAGACCCAGTACTTC.

This clone was seen only a few times. The gene calls are TRBV28 and TRBJ1-5; no firm D call. The V end was cut by 7 bases, the J end by 7 bases, with 11 bases between. Germline CDR1 reads MDHEN; CDR2 reads SYDVKM. The CDR3 has 12 amino acids. The CDR3 DNA is TGTGCCAGCATGGTGGTCAACCAGCCCCAGCATTTT. Its protein product is CASMVVNQPQHF.

For this clone: A read error may account for a junction end that differs from germline. The chain couples TRBV7-3 to TRBJ2-5, with D possibly being TRBD2 (6 bases). The CDR3 consists of 12 residues. Germline V gene sequence: CDR1 SGHTA, CDR2 FQGTGA. The DNA for the CDR3 is TGTGCCAGCAGCTTAACAGGACTACCTTCGGACTTC. Its translation: CASSLTGLPSDF. Full variable domain (remainder filled in from reference TRBV7-3 and TRBJ2-5): GAGVSQTPSNKVTEKGKYVELRCDPISGHTALYWYRQSLGQGPEFLIYFQGTGAADDSGLPNDRFFAVRPEGSVSTLKIQRTERGDSAVYLCASSLTGLPSDFGPGTRLLVL.

The genes are TRBV2 and TRBJ2-4, with TRBD2 identical over 14 bases. The CDR3 spans 19 residues. V dropped 2 bases and J dropped 3; count of bases not matched to a gene: 9. Germline values: CDR1 SNHLY, CDR2 FYNNEI. The CDR3 reads CASSENPTSGRVGKNIQYF. Here the CDR3 DNA reads TGTGCCAGCAGTGAAAACCCGACTAGCGGGAGGGTGGGCAAAAACATTCAGTACTTC. Full variable domain (rest looked up from reference TRBV2 and TRBJ2-4): EPEVTQTPSHQVTQMGQEVILRCVPISNHLYFYWYRQILGQKVEFLVSFYNNEISEKSEIFDDQFSVERPDGSNFTLKIRSTKLEDSAMYFCASSENPTSGRVGKNIQYFGAGTRLSVL.

This clone was observed a few times. The junction differs from germline at one of its ends, possibly a read error. This rearrangement joins TRBV30 to TRBJ2-7; D is ambiguous. The CDR3 runs to 11 residues. Germline values: CDR1 GTSNPN, CDR2 SVGIG (reference sequence). The CDR3 DNA reads TGTGCCTGGAGTGCCGATGGACGCGTGCACTTC. Translating gives CAWSADGRVHF.

The chain has TRBV7-8 and TRBJ2-7, with a tentative D call TRBD2 (6 bases). The CDR3 spans 14 residues. Germline-derived CDR1 and CDR2 are SGHVS and FQNEAQ. Deletions cut 4 bases from V and 7 bases from J, with 17 bases between. CDR3 sequence reads: CASSSRARAGEQYF. CDR3 in DNA: TGTGCCAGCAGCTCCCGGGCCCGCGCGGGGGAGCAGTACTTC.

A remark on this clone: The junction and the germline gene differ at one end; a read error may be behind it. Different DNA sequences within this sample yield the same CDR3. The chain combines TRBV30 with TRBJ2-2, with D possibly TRBD2 on 6 matching bases. Germline V gene lookup returns CDR1 GTSNPN and CDR2 SVGIG (reference sequence). The CDR3 is 14 amino acids. The CDR3 coding sequence is TGTGCCTGGAGTGAGGGACTGACTGCCGGGGAGCTGTTCTTT. It yields the protein CAWSEGLTAGELFF. Drawing the rest from reference TRBV30 and TRBJ2-2, the complete variable domain is SQTIHQWPATLVQPVGSPLSLECTVEGTSNPNLYWYRQAAGRGLQLLFYSVGIGQISSEVPQNLSASRPQDRQFILSSKKLLLSDSGFYLCAWSEGLTAGELFFGEGSRLTVL.

This clone was detected only a few times. This chain uses TRBV19 with TRBJ2-1; 8 positions agree with TRBD2. Germline V gene data show CDR1 as LNHDA and CDR2 as SQIVND (reference sequence). V lost 6 bases, J lost 8 bases, and 3 bases stayed unmatched. The CDR3 length is 12 residues. CDR3 protein: CASSLAGYEQFF. CDR3 sequence (DNA): TGTGCCAGTAGCTTAGCGGGATATGAGCAGTTCTTC.

The genes are TRBV5-1 and TRBJ2-7; weak D call: TRBD2 (6 bases). Trimming cost V 2 bases and J 1 base, with 13 bases left between them. Germline V gene lookup returns CDR1 SGHRS and CDR2 YFSETQ. This CDR3 region has 15 residues. The CDR3 reads CASSFVGTPSYEQYF. The CDR3 DNA is TGCGCCAGCAGCTTTGTCGGGACTCCATCCTACGAGCAGTACTTC.

The CDR3 here is CSVRPRAEAFNEQFF. In DNA, the CDR3 is TGCAGCGTAAGACCCCGGGCGGAGGCTTTTAATGAGCAGTTCTTC. The chain links TRBV29-1 to TRBJ2-1, with TRBD2 as a possible D gene (5 bases). The V end was cut by 6 bases, the J end by 7 bases, with 22 bases between. Germline V gene lookup returns CDR1 SQVTM and CDR2 ANQGSEA. This CDR3 is 15 amino acids long.

This clone was seen a few times. V and J are TRBV5-6 and TRBJ2-5; 12 nucleotides align to TRBD2. Per the germline V gene, CDR1 is SGHDT and CDR2 is YYEEEE. CDR3 length: 16 residues. The J segment lost 4 bases and the V segment lost 0 bases, leaving 4 bases of the junction unmatched. The CDR3, as DNA: TGTGCCAGCAGCTTGGACGCGGGACTAGCGGGAGAGACCCAGTACTTC. Its translation is CASSLDAGLAGETQYF.

A few counts support this clone. The chain combines TRBV29-1 with TRBJ1-1; perhaps TRBD1 as D (6 bases). The CDR3 loop spans 12 amino acids. V gave up 1 base and J gave up 4 bases, with 7 bases separating them. Germline V lookup: CDR1 SQVTM, CDR2 ANQGSEA. CDR3 region: CSVEAGVTEAFF. The CDR3, as DNA: TGCAGCGTTGAAGCAGGGGTCACTGAAGCTTTCTTT. Looking up the rest from reference TRBV29-1 and TRBJ1-1 gives the full variable domain: SAVISQKPSRDICQRGTSLTIQCQVDSQVTMMFWYRQQPGQSLTLIATANQGSEATYESGFVIDKFPISRPNLTFSTLTVSNMSPEDSSIYLCSVEAGVTEAFFGQGTRLTVV.

The chain couples TRBV30 to TRBJ1-6; perhaps TRBD1 as D (6 bases). Trimming stripped 3 bases from V and 9 bases from J, with 9 bases between. CDR1 and CDR2 from the germline V gene are GTSNPN and SVGIG (reference sequence). This CDR3 has 12 residues. In DNA form, the CDR3 reads TGTGCCTGGAGAAACAGGGTTTCACCCCTCCACTTT. It codes for CAWRNRVSPLHF.